This T cell receptor (beta chain) was recovered during a study of blood T cell repertoires in COVID-19. CDR3 length equals 14 residues. Germline V CDR1 and CDR2: MNHNS, SASEGT. V lost 3 bases, J lost 8 bases, and 16 bases lay in between. Authors' data handling: By means of reference gene primer amplification, nucleated cell counts were estimated. TCRdb's table, derived via immunoSEQ multiplex PCR, lists solely in-frame clones and lacks some. The V and J calls and the clone size are those of that table, but D and trimming were determined from the DNA. This sample has around 300,000 clones; about four fifths occur once, and the top ten carry 9.4%.

The sample taken for sequencing was peripheral blood. The chain combines TRBV6-1 with TRBJ1-2; possibly TRBD1 for D (5 bases). This TCR was recovered from a woman in her forties or fifties who had recovered from COVID-19. For the CDR3, the DNA is TGTGCCAGCAGTGAGGGGCGGGGGTTGAACGGCTACACCTTC. This codes for CASSEGRGLNGYTF.